This T cell receptor (beta chain) was documented in a study of T cells in Graves' hyperthyroidism and ophthalmopathy. Study-level background: Before any treatment, at initial diagnosis, peripheral blood was collected.

The germline V gene has CDR1 MDHEN and CDR2 SYDVKM. V was clipped by 6 bases and J by 0 bases, with 11 bases between them. This CDR3 contains 14 residues. The sample holds many counts of this clonotype. Newly diagnosed patients aged 18 to 65 had hyperthyroidism of under 2 months' duration. Amplification of TCR beta CDR3 regions was performed using RNA transcripts as template. HTBI primers were employed in a first-round RT-PCR of the TCR CDR3. TCRdb fed the multiplex PCR reads into MiXCR, producing one record per CDR3 protein. This table holds about 350,000 distinct CDR3 sequences, approximately 14% found once.

The chain couples TRBV28 to TRBJ1-1; TRBD1 might be the D (5 bases). The source is a woman under 40 with Graves' hyperthyroidism. Sequenced: blood. CDR3 in amino acids: CASSATAMNTEAFF. The CDR3 DNA sequence: TGTGCCAGCAGCGCGACAGCCATGAACACTGAAGCTTTCTTT.